Listed here are 5 T cell receptor beta chains from one sample, sequenced in a study of blood T cell repertoires in COVID-19 (dated by TCRdb to about 2020). The receptor library was made with the immunoSEQ multiplex PCR assay. TCRdb retrieved this table from immuneACCESS and kept in-frame rearrangements only. Not all clones are present; in checked studies, unresolved V genes account for under half, and no reason is known for the remainder. For this sample the table gives 200,000 to 250,000 clones, of which over 65% were detected only once. The ten largest make up 3% to 4% of the sample. The sequencing input was PBMCs or T cells enriched from blood (not recorded which). Receptors originate from a woman aged 55-69 years who had recovered from COVID-19.

The chain has TRBV3-1 (or the pseudogene TRBV3-2) and TRBJ2-6; 8 positions match TRBD1. The germline gives CDR1 LGHDT, CDR2 YNNKEL (reference sequence). J gave up 0 bases and V 4 bases, and 14 bases lay outside the gene matches. The CDR3 loop spans 20 amino acids. DNA for the CDR3: TGTGCCAGCAGCCCCGGGATCCGAGACAGGGGAAGCTCTGGGGCCAACGTCCTGACTTTC. Translating gives CASSPGIRDRGSSGANVLTF.

The J gene is TRBJ1-2, the V gene TRBV6-5, with 10 bases that match TRBD1. Looked up from germline, CDR1 is MNHEY and CDR2 is SVGAGI. The V segment lost 6 bases and the J segment 5 bases; nucleotides outside the gene matches: 9. The CDR3 covers 15 residues. The CDR3 nucleotides are TGTGCCAGCAGCCTTGGGACAGGGGTTCAATATGGCTACACCTTC. It codes for CASSLGTGVQYGYTF.

The chain employs TRBV7-2 and TRBJ2-7; no reliable D call. The V gene's germline CDR1 is SGHTA and CDR2 FQGNSA. With 1 base removed from V and 4 bases from J, the gap between germline ends came to 8 bases. This CDR3 spans 13 amino acids. The CDR3 spells CASSLGRSYEQYF. CDR3 nucleotide sequence: TGTGCCAGCAGCTTAGGCAGGTCTTACGAGCAGTACTTC.

This chain joins TRBV7-2 and TRBJ2-5, with 11 bases that match TRBD2. Trimming removed 5 bases from V and 4 bases from J; junction bases left unmatched: 9. CDR1 SGHTA and CDR2 FQGNSA come from the germline V gene. This CDR3 contains 16 residues. DNA for the CDR3: TGTGCCAGCAGCACCCGACTAGCGGGACGGGGAGAGACCCAGTACTTC. It yields the protein CASSTRLAGRGETQYF.

This rearrangement joins TRBV10-3 to TRBJ2-1, with TRBD2 matching 8 bases. The CDR3 runs to 17 residues. After removal of 0 bases from V and 2 bases from J, the junction contained 6 bases not matched to a gene. Germline V gives CDR1 ENHRY, CDR2 SYGVKD. CDR3 nucleotide sequence: TGTGCCATCAGTGAGTCGCCTGCGGGAGGAACCTACAATGAGCAGTTCTTC. Its protein product is CAISESPAGGTYNEQFF.